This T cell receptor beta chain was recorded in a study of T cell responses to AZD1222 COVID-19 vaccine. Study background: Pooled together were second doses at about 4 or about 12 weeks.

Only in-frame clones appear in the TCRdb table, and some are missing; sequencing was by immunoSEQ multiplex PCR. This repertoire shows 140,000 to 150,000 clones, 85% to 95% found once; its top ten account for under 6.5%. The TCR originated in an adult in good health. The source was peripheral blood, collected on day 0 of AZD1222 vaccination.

The chain's CDR3 is CASSFDSLRDTQYF. The CDR3 DNA reads TGTGCCAGCAGTTTCGACAGCCTGCGAGATACGCAGTATTTT. The V gene is TRBV28, the J gene TRBJ2-3; possibly TRBD1 for D (5 bases). The CDR3 length is 14 residues. The V gene lost 3 bases and the J gene lost 5 bases, with 12 bases spanning the gap. CDR1 and CDR2 (germline): MDHEN, SYDVKM.